The next 28 T cell receptor beta chains were all read from a single sample in a study of blood T cell repertoires in COVID-19. The assay was immunoSEQ multiplex PCR, and TCRdb's table has in-frame clones only and misses some. This sample has under 500,000 clones, with approximately 90% found just once. The source material was peripheral blood. The source is a woman aged 25-40 years with acute or convalescent COVID-19.

V gene TRBV7-2 combines with J gene TRBJ2-7; TRBD1 aligns across 11 bases. Germline V gene data show CDR1 as SGHTA and CDR2 as FQGNSA. Trimming cost V 5 bases and J 2 bases; bases outside gene matches: 8. CDR3 length: 16 amino acids. Written as DNA, the CDR3 is TGTGCCAGCAGCAGAGACCGGGACAGGGGGGCCTACGAGCAGTACTTC. Amino acid sequence: CASSRDRDRGAYEQYF.

This rearrangement joins TRBV7-7 to TRBJ2-3, with D uncertain. This CDR3 has 14 residues. The germline V and J ends were trimmed by 2 bases and 1 base, with 7 bases remaining between them. Germline CDR1 SSHAT, CDR2 FNYEAQ (reference sequence). The CDR3 nucleotides read TGTGCCAGCAGCTTAAGCACGGGCACAGATACGCAGTATTTT. Translating it yields CASSLSTGTDTQYF.

This chain links TRBV9 with TRBJ2-7; TRBD2 agrees at 9 bases. Per the germline V gene, CDR1 is SGDLS and CDR2 is YYNGEE. This CDR3 is built from 14 residues. Trimming took 0 bases from V and 5 from J; bases not matched to a gene: 3. CDR3 loop: CASSVASGDHEQYF. The CDR3 DNA sequence: TGTGCCAGCAGCGTAGCTAGCGGGGACCACGAGCAGTACTTC.

The chain carries TRBV7-2 and TRBJ2-1; TRBD2 matches at 8 bases. CDR3 length equals 14 residues. V shed 6 bases and J 9 bases; nucleotides not matched to a gene: 10. Germline V gives CDR1 SGHTA, CDR2 FQGNSA. DNA of the CDR3: TGTGCCAGCAGAGACGGGGGGACTAGAAGTGAGCAGTTCTTC. It is translated as CASRDGGTRSEQFF.

The chain uses TRBV29-1 and TRBJ1-6; 7 bases agree with TRBD1. This CDR3 region has 13 residues. Germline CDR1 and CDR2: SQVTM and ANQGSEA. Germline trimming cut 6 bases from V and 7 bases from J; bases unmatched to any gene: 6. The CDR3 loop is CSVRDSPNSPLHF. The DNA for the CDR3 is TGCAGCGTAAGGGACAGCCCAAATTCACCCCTCCACTTT.

CDR3 amino acids: CASSLLDTIYF. CDR3 DNA: TGTGCCAGCAGCCTCCTAGACACCATATATTTT. V is TRBV13 and J is TRBJ1-3, with D unresolved. V was cut by 5 bases and J by 8 bases, with 7 bases left in between. This CDR3 comprises 11 residues. From germline, CDR1 is PRHDT and CDR2 FYEKMQ (reference sequence).

The chain couples TRBV2 to TRBJ1-4; D may be TRBD1 (6 bases). CDR1 is SNHLY, CDR2 FYNNEI, per germline. V was cut by 6 bases and J by 6 bases, with 14 bases left in between. The CDR3 spans 14 residues. The CDR3 sequence: CASRGTSWDEKLFF. In nucleotides, the CDR3 is TGTGCCAGCAGGGGGACAAGCTGGGATGAAAAACTGTTTTTT. The full variable domain, its missing parts supplied by reference TRBV2 and TRBJ1-4, is EPEVTQTPSHQVTQMGQEVILRCVPISNHLYFYWYRQILGQKVEFLVSFYNNEISEKSEIFDDQFSVERPDGSNFTLKIRSTKLEDSAMYFCASRGTSWDEKLFFGSGTQLSVL.

V and J are TRBV19 and TRBJ2-5; TRBD2 might be the D (5 bases). CDR1 LNHDA and CDR2 SQIVND come from the germline V gene (reference sequence). The CDR3 covers 14 residues. Trimming removed 4 bases from V and 4 bases from J, with 13 bases in between. The CDR3 here is CASSSEGIGETQYF. As DNA, the CDR3 is TGTGCCAGTAGTAGTGAGGGAATCGGAGAGACCCAGTACTTC.

There are a few counts of this clone. This chain joins TRBV14 and TRBJ2-7; D unresolved. With 2 bases removed from V and 0 bases from J, the gap between germline ends came to 5 bases. CDR1 SGHDN and CDR2 FVKESK come from the germline V gene. The CDR3 is 13 amino acids. The CDR3 here is CASSQSNSYEQYF. Here the CDR3 DNA reads TGTGCCAGCAGCCAATCAAACTCCTACGAGCAGTACTTC.

The V and J genes are TRBV18 and TRBJ2-2; TRBD2 might be the D (6 bases). V was shortened by 3 bases and J by 4 bases, with 6 bases between the two germline ends. CDR3 length: 13 residues. Germline V CDR1 and CDR2: KGHSH, LQKENI. For the CDR3, the DNA is TGTGCCAGCTCACCCGGGGGCACCGGGGAGCTGTTTTTT. Protein product: CASSPGGTGELFF.

The chain has TRBV4-1 and TRBJ1-2; D gene ambiguous. Germline V lookup: CDR1 MGHRA, CDR2 YSYEKL. V shed 4 bases and J shed 8 bases, with 20 bases lying between them. The CDR3 has 15 amino acids. CDR3 DNA sequence: TGCGCCAGCAGCCCACCCTCCCCCCAAGTGAGGGGCTACACCTTC. It codes for CASSPPSPQVRGYTF.

J is TRBJ2-3 and V is TRBV11-3, with 13 bases identical to TRBD2. The CDR3 runs to 17 residues. Germline CDR1 SGHNT, CDR2 YENEEA. The trim removed 5 bases at V and 4 bases at J, leaving 9 bases unmatched. The CDR3 sequence is CASSPRRTSGGPDTQYF. The CDR3 DNA reads as TGTGCCAGCAGCCCGAGAAGGACTAGCGGGGGACCAGATACGCAGTATTTT.

The chain employs TRBV3-1 (or the pseudogene TRBV3-2) and TRBJ2-5; D remains ambiguous. CDR1 and CDR2 (germline): LGHDT, YNNKEL (reference sequence). This CDR3 is built from 12 residues. V was clipped by 4 bases and J by 5 bases, with 8 bases between them. CDR3 nucleotide sequence: TGTGCCAGCAGCCCTAACCGGGAGACCCAGTACTTC. Translation: CASSPNRETQYF.

The chain joins TRBV6-5 to TRBJ1-1, with 8 bases fitting TRBD1. The CDR3 is 15 residues long. J lost 3 bases, V lost 5 bases, and 8 bases had no gene match. The germline V gene encodes CDR1 MNHEY and CDR2 SVGAGI. CDR3 nucleotide sequence: TGTGCCAGCAGTAAATCAGGGGGCATGTACACTGAAGCTTTCTTT. Encoded protein: CASSKSGGMYTEAFF.

The chain employs TRBV10-1 and TRBJ2-7; D is possibly TRBD1 (5 bases). Germline CDR1 WNHNN, CDR2 SYGVQD (reference sequence). V lost 11 bases to trimming and J lost 0 bases, with 11 bases between them. This CDR3 region has 12 residues. The CDR3 nucleotides are TGCGCCCCCAGGGCAGGCTCCTACGAGCAGTACTTC. As protein: CAPRAGSYEQYF.

This rearrangement joins TRBV7-2 to TRBJ1-3; D gene uncertain. CDR1 and CDR2 (germline): SGHTA, FQGNSA. The CDR3 length is 13 residues. The V and J ends lost 3 bases and 1 base respectively, with 4 bases between them. The CDR3 nucleotides are TGTGCCAGCAGCTTCCTGTCTGGAAACACCATATATTTT. Protein: CASSFLSGNTIYF.

Comment on this clone: The same CDR3 can be traced to other DNA sequences in this sample. This chain uses TRBV20-1 with TRBJ2-7; D gene unclear. Germline loops: CDR1 DFQATT, CDR2 SNEGSKA (reference sequence). This CDR3 is 11 amino acids long. Trimming stripped 0 bases from V and 4 bases from J, with 4 bases between. The CDR3 nucleotides are TGCAGTGCTAGAGAGACATACGAGCAGTACTTC. Translation: CSARETYEQYF.

This rearrangement joins TRBV12-3 or TRBV12-4 to TRBJ2-5; D ambiguous. The CDR3 is made up of 13 amino acids. The germline V and J ends were trimmed by 5 bases and 0 bases, with 7 bases remaining between them. The CDR3 nucleotides are TGTGCCAGCAGTCCAGCGTACCAAGAGACCCAGTACTTC. Translated, it gives CASSPAYQETQYF.

The rearrangement links TRBV6-5 to TRBJ2-7, with no clear D. The CDR3 has 14 amino acids. Trimming stripped 3 bases from V and 2 bases from J, with 11 bases between. Germline V lookup: CDR1 MNHEY, CDR2 SVGAGI. CDR3 nucleotide sequence: TGTGCCAGCAGTTATCGCCAGAGGACCTACGAGCAGTACTTC. It translates to CASSYRQRTYEQYF.

This chain links TRBV6-5 with TRBJ2-3, with TRBD1 as a possible D gene (6 bases). This CDR3 is 13 amino acids long. With 5 bases removed from V and 7 bases from J, the gap between germline ends came to 13 bases. CDR1 is MNHEY and CDR2 is SVGAGI in the germline V gene. The CDR3 spells CASSLRGLNTQYF. In DNA, the CDR3 is TGTGCCAGCAGTCTAAGGGGGTTGAATACGCAGTATTTT.

The CDR3 coding sequence is TGTGCCAGTAGTCTCCGTCTTAGAGCGGGGCTCACAGATACGCAGTATTTT. Translated, it gives CASSLRLRAGLTDTQYF. The gene calls are TRBV19 and TRBJ2-3, with 7 bases that match TRBD2. CDR1 is LNHDA, CDR2 SQIVND, per germline (reference sequence). This CDR3 has 17 amino acids. Germline trimming cut 5 bases from V and 2 bases from J; bases unmatched to any gene: 13.

This clone was counted ten times or more. The chain is built from TRBV5-1 and TRBJ2-2; 7 bases fit TRBD1. Germline V gene sequence: CDR1 SGHRS, CDR2 YFSETQ. The CDR3 consists of 16 residues. The ends lost 6 bases at V and 4 bases at J; junction bases unmatched: 12. The chain's CDR3 is CASTQGDRVSTGELFF. The CDR3 coding sequence is TGCGCCAGCACCCAGGGCGACAGGGTTTCCACCGGGGAGCTGTTTTTT.

This clone occurred once. The rearrangement uses TRBV28 and TRBJ1-5; D is uncertain. The CDR3 has 15 amino acids. V was shortened by 1 base and J by 5 bases, with 12 bases between the two germline ends. Germline lookup yields CDR1 MDHEN and CDR2 SYDVKM. Here the CDR3 reads CASSLSSHEDQPQHF. The CDR3 DNA reads as TGTGCCAGCAGTTTATCTTCACACGAAGATCAGCCCCAGCATTTT.

Concerning this clone: A read error may produce the germline difference seen at one junction end. The chain is built from TRBV20-1 and TRBJ1-6, with 7 bases fitting TRBD1. CDR1 is DFQATT and CDR2 is SNEGSKA in the germline V gene (reference sequence). The CDR3 is 11 residues long. This chain's CDR3 is CSARTRQGSIF. The DNA of the CDR3 is TGCAGTGCTAGGACCCGACAGGGATCCATATTT.

The rearrangement joins TRBV5-5 to TRBJ2-7; 11 positions agree with TRBD2. There are 15 residues in the CDR3. V was pared by 2 bases and J by 4 bases, with 5 bases of the junction left unmatched. The germline V gene has CDR1 SGHKS and CDR2 YYEKEE (reference sequence). The CDR3 DNA follows: TGTGCCAGCAGCTTATCACTAGCGGGGGATTACGAGCAGTACTTC. This codes for CASSLSLAGDYEQYF.

The V and J genes are TRBV18 and TRBJ1-1, with 7 positions matching TRBD1. CDR3 length: 15 amino acids. The V segment lost 3 bases and the J segment 4 bases; nucleotides outside the gene matches: 8. Germline V gene sequence: CDR1 KGHSH, CDR2 LQKENI. The CDR3 sequence: CASSPNLNRGTEAFF. CDR3 nucleotides: TGTGCCAGCTCACCTAATCTAAACAGGGGCACTGAAGCTTTCTTT.

This clone has only one observation. This sequence joins TRBV9 and TRBJ2-1; 8 bases map to TRBD2. Trimming at V came to 3 bases and at J to 0 bases, leaving 8 bases not matched to a gene. CDR3 size: 17 residues. Germline CDR1 reads SGDLS; CDR2 reads YYNGEE. The CDR3 protein is CASSAGGGKSSYNEQFF. The DNA of the CDR3 is TGTGCCAGCAGCGCGGGCGGGGGGAAGAGCTCCTACAATGAGCAGTTCTTC.

The rearrangement uses TRBV7-3 and TRBJ2-3; the match to TRBD2 covers 8 bases. The CDR3 runs to 17 residues. V trimming: 5 bases; J trimming: 5 bases; junction bases outside the gene matches: 15. Germline V gives CDR1 SGHTA, CDR2 FQGTGA. CDR3 DNA sequence: TGTGCCAGCAGCGCCCCTGAGGGTCTAGCGGGTTTAGATACGCAGTATTTT. Protein sequence: CASSAPEGLAGLDTQYF.